Here is one T cell receptor beta chain with its context. The target antigen is unknown. Naive CD8 cells comprised CD45RO-negative, CCR7-positively selected cells, excluding terminally differentiated effector memory CD45RA+ cells. The record originates from a study of shared clonotypes between healthy human individuals. Study results and caveats: Clonotypes shared by all four sorted-subset donors had higher generation probabilities than non-shared clonotypes.

Trimming left V 6 bases short and J 0 bases short, with 5 bases between. Germline V lookup: CDR1 MRHNA, CDR2 SNTAGT. The CDR3 is 13 residues long. Assay runs were performed at deep level. Assay used: immunoSEQ multiplex PCR; TCRdb lists only in-frame clones, some missing. The sample has roughly 2.1 million clones, about 92% seen once. The origin of this receptor is a man aged 18 to 29 in good health. Some clones in this sample may be carry-over from other donors' samples. The gene calls are TRBV6-4 and TRBJ2-2; D uncertain. Sample: naive CD8+ T cells from PBMCs. The CDR3 here is CASRTTNTGELFF. The CDR3 DNA reads TGTGCCAGCAGAACTACGAACACCGGGGAGCTGTTTTTT.